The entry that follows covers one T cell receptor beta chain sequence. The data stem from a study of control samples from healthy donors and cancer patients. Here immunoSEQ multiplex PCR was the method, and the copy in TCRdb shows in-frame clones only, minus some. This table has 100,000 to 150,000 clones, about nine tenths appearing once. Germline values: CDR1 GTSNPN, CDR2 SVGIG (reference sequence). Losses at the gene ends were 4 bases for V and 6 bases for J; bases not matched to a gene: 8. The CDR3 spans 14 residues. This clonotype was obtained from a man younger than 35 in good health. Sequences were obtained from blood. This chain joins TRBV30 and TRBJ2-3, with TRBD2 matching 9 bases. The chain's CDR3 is CAWNNAGGVDTQYF. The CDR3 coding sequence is TGTGCCTGGAATAATGCGGGGGGGGTTGATACGCAGTATTTT.